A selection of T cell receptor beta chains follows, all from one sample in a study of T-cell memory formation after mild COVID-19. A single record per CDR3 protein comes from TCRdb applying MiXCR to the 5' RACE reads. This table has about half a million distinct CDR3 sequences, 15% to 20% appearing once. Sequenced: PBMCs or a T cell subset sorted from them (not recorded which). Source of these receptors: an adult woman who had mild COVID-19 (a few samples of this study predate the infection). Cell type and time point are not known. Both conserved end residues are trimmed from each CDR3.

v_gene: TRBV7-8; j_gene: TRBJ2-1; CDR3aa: ASSSTFYNEQF
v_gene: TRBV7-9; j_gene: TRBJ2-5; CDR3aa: ASSLAGATGGETQY
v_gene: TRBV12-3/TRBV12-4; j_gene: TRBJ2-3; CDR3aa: ASSRQTGGAGTQY
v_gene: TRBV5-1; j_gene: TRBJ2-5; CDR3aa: ASTSRAGYQETQY
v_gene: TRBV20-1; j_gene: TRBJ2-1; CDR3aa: SARGAEAGLSYNEQF
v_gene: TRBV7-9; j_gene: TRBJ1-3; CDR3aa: ASSSRAAGNTIY
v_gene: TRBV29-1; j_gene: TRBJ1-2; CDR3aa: SVLNPTDYGYT
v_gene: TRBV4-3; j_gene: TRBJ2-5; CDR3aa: ASSQERETQY
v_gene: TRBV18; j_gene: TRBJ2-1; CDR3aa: ASSPQLEDEQF
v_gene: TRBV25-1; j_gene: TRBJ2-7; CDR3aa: ASSEDRGGYEQY
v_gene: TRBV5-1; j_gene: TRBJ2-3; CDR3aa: ASSSWTADTQY
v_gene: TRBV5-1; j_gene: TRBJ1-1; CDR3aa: ASSRNQLVTLNTEAF
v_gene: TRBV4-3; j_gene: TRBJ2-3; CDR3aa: ASSQDEMTSGRVDTQY
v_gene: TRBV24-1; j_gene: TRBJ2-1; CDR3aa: ATSAGTYNEQF
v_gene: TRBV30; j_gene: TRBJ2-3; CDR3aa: AWRPNRRKRDTQY
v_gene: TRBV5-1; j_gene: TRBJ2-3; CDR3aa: ASSLAPIAGGSTDTQY
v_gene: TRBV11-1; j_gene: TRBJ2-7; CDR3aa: ASSPDRVNYEQY
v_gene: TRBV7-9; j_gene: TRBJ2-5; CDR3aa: ASKPALTRNQETQY
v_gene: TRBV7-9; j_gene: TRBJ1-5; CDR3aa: ASSSSGAVLSNQPQH
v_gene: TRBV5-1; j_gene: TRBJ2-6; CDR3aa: ASTHGQSSGANVLT
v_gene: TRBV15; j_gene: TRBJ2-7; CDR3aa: ATSREGGAYEQY
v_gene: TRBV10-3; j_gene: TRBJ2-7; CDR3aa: AISEKDRGAYEQY
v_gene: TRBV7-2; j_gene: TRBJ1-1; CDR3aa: ASSPHGGNTEAF
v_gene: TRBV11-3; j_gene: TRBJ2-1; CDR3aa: ASSLAALVRSSYNEQF
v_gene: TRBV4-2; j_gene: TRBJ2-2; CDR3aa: ASSLGLAGVGTGELF
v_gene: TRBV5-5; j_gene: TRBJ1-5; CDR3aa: ASSLERQGLQPQH
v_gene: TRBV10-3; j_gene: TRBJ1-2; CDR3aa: AISDNIWADFGYT
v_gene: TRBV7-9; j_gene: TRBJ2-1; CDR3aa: ASSLGQGARDEQF
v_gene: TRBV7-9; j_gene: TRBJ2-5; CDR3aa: ASSFPTGVETQY
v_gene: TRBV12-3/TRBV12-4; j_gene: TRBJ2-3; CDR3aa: ASSLVWVGGVKDTQY
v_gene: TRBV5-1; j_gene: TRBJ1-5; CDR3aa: ASSPGQWINQPQH
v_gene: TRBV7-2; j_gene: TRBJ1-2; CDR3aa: ASSLLGGDYGYT
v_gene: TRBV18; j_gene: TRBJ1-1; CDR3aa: ASSPRRAYTEAF
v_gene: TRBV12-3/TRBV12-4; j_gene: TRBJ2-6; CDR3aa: ASTRSGANVLT
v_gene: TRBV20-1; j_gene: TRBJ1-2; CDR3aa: SAAGQTLPGSYGYT
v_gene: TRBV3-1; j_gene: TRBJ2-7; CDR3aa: ASSQNYEQY
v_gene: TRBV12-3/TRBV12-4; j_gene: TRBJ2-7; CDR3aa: ASSSLGGRGFYEQY
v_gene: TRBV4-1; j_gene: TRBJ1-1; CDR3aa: ASSQAQNTEAF
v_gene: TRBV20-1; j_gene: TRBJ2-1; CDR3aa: SARDRGGLAGGRSYNEQF
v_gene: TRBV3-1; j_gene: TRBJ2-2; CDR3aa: ASSQEDRGPTGELF
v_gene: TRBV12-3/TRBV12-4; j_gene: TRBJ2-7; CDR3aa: ASSGPGSASYEQY
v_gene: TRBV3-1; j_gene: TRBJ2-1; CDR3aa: ASSQVYLGVNEQF
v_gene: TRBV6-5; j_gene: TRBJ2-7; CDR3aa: ASSARYAAYEQY
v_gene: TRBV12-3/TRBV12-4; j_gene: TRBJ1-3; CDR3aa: ASSYGTGFFGNTIY
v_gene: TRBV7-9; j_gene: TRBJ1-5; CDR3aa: ASSSQGDQPQH
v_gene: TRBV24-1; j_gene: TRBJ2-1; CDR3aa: ATNRKIAHYEQF
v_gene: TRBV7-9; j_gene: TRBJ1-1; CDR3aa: ASSLSRGEAEAF